This record covers a single T cell receptor beta chain. The sample holds other DNA sequences that translate to the same CDR3. Indicated treatment: 19 received Ad26.COV2.S at low or high dose, single or two shots; about 5 received placebo; per-sample allocation not given. Repertoires come from day 63 after the first vaccine or placebo injection. This table comes from immunoSEQ multiplex PCR, and its TCRdb copy is limited to in-frame clones, with some not included. This table has roughly 700,000 clones, roughly 90% appearing once. Trimming left V 0 bases short and J 2 bases short, with 1 base between. The CDR3 has 12 amino acids. Germline loops: CDR1 KGHSH, CDR2 LQKENI. This entry comes from a study of Ad26.COV2.S vaccination and SARS-CoV-2 variants.

The receptor's source is a person aged 18-65 years who received the Ad26.COV2.S COVID-19 vaccine or a placebo. This specimen consisted of peripheral blood, obtained in a trial of Ad26.COV2.S vaccine versus placebo. The rearrangement links TRBV18 to TRBJ1-1; D remains unclear. The CDR3 is CASSPPNTEAFF. CDR3 nucleotide sequence: TGTGCCAGCTCACCACCTAACACTGAAGCTTTCTTT.